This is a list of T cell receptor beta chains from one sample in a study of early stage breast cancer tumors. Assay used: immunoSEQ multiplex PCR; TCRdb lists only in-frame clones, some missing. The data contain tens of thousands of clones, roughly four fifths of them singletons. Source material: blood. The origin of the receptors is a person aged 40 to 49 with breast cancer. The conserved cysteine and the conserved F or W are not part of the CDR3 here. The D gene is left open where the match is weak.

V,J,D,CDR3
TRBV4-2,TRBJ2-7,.,ASSQGAGLTYEQY
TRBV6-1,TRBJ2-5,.,ASNVRGAQETQY
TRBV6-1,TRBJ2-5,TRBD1,ASGDRAVSGETQY
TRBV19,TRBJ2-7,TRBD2,ASSGPSGEQY
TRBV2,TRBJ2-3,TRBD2,AASGRVGTDTQY
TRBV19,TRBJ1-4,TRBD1,ASKLGQGSEKLF
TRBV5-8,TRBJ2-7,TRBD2,ASSPGLAGTYEQY
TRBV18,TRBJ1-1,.,ASSPQRVRNTEAF
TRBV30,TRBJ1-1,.,AWSGRINTEAF
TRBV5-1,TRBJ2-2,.,ASSRGPSDGELF
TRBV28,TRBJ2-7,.,ASSWGVYEQY
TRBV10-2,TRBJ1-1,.,ASIGIANTEAF
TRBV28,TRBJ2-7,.,ASSTYYEQY
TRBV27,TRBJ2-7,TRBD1,ASSRQGGTYEQY
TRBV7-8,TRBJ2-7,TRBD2,ASSQTSGSYEQY
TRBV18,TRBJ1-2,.,ASSPEQYYGYT
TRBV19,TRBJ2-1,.,ASSPGHPRDNDNEQF
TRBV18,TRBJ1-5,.,ASSPNSDQPQH
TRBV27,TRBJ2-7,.,ASNFPGREQY
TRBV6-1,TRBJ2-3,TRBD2,ASSEAAGGKDTQY
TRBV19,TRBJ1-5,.,ASSTGDQPQH
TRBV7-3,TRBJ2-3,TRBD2,ATASGSTDTQY
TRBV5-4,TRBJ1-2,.,ASSLAPGVSAYGYT
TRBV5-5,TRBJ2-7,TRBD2,ASSFVGGTYEQY
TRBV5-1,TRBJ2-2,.,ASSRGLNTGELF
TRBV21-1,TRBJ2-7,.,ASSVGTSGISYEQY
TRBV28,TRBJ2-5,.,ASSPGPQKTQY
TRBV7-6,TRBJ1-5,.,ASSLDSNQPQH
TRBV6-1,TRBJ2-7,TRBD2,ASSEGLESGEQY
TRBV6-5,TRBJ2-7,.,ASRRGDHEQY
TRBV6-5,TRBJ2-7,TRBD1,ASSSDRTYEQY
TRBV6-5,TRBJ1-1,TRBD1,ASRSDRGQGTF
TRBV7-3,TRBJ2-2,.,ASATTNTGELF
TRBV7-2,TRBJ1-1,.,ASSFQGENTEAF
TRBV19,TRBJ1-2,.,ASSIRRSSGEGYT
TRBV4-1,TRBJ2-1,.,ASSQEVVVLYNEQF
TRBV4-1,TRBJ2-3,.,ASSPLGLATDTQY
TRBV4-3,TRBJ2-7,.,ASSQALEGEQY
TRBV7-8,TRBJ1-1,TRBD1,ASSRQGMNTEAF
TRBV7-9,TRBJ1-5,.,ASSLNGQPQH